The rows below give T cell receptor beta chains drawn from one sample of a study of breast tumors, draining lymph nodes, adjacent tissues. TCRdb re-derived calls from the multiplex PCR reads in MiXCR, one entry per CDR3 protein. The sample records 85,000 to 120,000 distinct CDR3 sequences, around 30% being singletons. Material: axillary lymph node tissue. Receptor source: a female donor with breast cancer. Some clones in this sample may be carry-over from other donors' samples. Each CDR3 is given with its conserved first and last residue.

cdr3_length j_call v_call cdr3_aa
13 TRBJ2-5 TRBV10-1 CASSGSGKETQYF
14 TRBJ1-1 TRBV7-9 CASSQTGPNTEAFF
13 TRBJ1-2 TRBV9 CASSVGSNYGYTF
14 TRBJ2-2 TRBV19 CASSMGPNTGELFF
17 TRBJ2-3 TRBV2 CASSQLAGTSSTDTQYF
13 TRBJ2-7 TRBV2 CASSKDTGGEQYF
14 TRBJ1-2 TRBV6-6 CASSAPGARRGYTF
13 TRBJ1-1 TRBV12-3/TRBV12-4 CASSLTGGSEAFF
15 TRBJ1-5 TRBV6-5 CASSHSYNGNQPQHF
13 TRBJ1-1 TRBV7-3 CASSLGSSGEAFF